Listed here are 17 T cell receptor beta chains from one sample, sequenced in a study of T cell changes during pregnancy in multiple sclerosis. Sequencing was performed with immunoSEQ multiplex PCR; in TCRdb, only in-frame clones are kept and a portion is missing. The repertoire has tens of thousands of clones, 90% of them found once; the top ten carry roughly 0.6%. The specimen comprised CD4+ T cells from peripheral blood mononuclear cells, sampled in the third trimester of pregnancy. The receptors were sampled from a female donor in good health, enrolled as a control in a pregnancy study.

V and J are TRBV30 and TRBJ2-3; TRBD2 is a possible D gene (5 bases). Trimming took off 1 base at V and 6 bases at J, with 11 bases between the two ends. The CDR3 has 13 residues. From germline, CDR1 is GTSNPN and CDR2 SVGIG (reference sequence). CDR3 in DNA: TGTGCCTGGAGTGGGCACAGCGGCGATACGCAGTATTTT. Protein product: CAWSGHSGDTQYF.

This clone came up once. V gene TRBV15 combines with J gene TRBJ2-1; 9 bases are shared with TRBD2. The CDR3 spans 15 residues. The germline gives CDR1 LNHNV, CDR2 YYDKDF (reference sequence). V lost 5 bases, J lost 0 bases, and 2 bases stayed unmatched. Here the CDR3 DNA reads TGTGCCACCAGCCTAGCGGGGAGCTCCTACAATGAGCAGTTCTTC. Protein product: CATSLAGSSYNEQFF.

In its sample, this clone was seen once. The V and J genes are TRBV30 and TRBJ1-2, with D possibly being TRBD1 (6 bases). Trimming cost V 2 bases and J 3 bases, with 19 bases left between them. The CDR3 totals 16 residues. Per germline, CDR1 GTSNPN and CDR2 SVGIG (reference sequence). The CDR3, as DNA: TGTGCCTGGAGTCTACCCCACAGGGTGGAGGACTATGGCTACACCTTC. Protein: CAWSLPHRVEDYGYTF.

The CDR3 bases are TGTGCCAGCAGTTTGTTCCTCCCTCGACAGGGGGCGCGGGTGAACTCCTACGAGCAGTACTTC. It specifies CASSLFLPRQGARVNSYEQYF. The chain joins TRBV27 to TRBJ2-7; TRBD1 matches at 10 bases. The J segment lost 0 bases and the V segment lost 3 bases, leaving 20 bases of the junction unmatched. The CDR3 is made up of 21 amino acids. CDR1 is MNHEY and CDR2 is SMNVEV in the germline V gene (reference sequence).

This chain links TRBV7-2 with TRBJ2-5; D call uncertain. There are 12 residues in the CDR3. Germline CDR1 SGHTA, CDR2 FQGNSA. The ends were cut back, 3 bases at V and 5 bases at J, with 7 bases in the middle. CDR3 bases: TGTGCCAGCAGCTTCCCCGGGGAGACCCAGTACTTC. Residues: CASSFPGETQYF.

This chain links TRBV30 with TRBJ2-4; D unclear. The CDR3 spans 13 residues. Germline V lookup: CDR1 GTSNPN, CDR2 SVGIG (reference sequence). The V and J ends lost 4 bases and 0 bases respectively, with 7 bases between them. The CDR3, as DNA: TGTGCCTGGAACCAACTAGCCAAAAACATTCAGTACTTC. Its translation is CAWNQLAKNIQYF.

J is TRBJ1-3 and V is TRBV9, with TRBD1 identical over 7 bases. The junction had 2 bases not matched to a gene; V was cut back by 0 bases and J by 2 bases. Germline V CDR1 and CDR2: SGDLS, YYNGEE. CDR3 size: 15 residues. The CDR3 loop reads CASSVEGQAGNTIYF. The CDR3 coding sequence is TGTGCCAGCAGCGTAGAAGGACAGGCTGGAAACACCATATATTTT.

This clone showed up just once. The chain combines TRBV27 with TRBJ2-3; 8 nucleotides match TRBD2. V trimming: 5 bases; J trimming: 2 bases; junction bases outside the gene matches: 9. The CDR3 has 16 amino acids. Germline V gives CDR1 MNHEY, CDR2 SMNVEV (reference sequence). CDR3 amino acids: CASSRLASVLTDTQYF. The CDR3 nucleotides are TGTGCCAGCAGTCGACTAGCGTCAGTACTCACAGATACGCAGTATTTT.

The gene calls are TRBV4-2 and TRBJ2-3; 7 positions match TRBD2. The CDR3 contains 16 residues. Per the germline V gene, CDR1 is LGHNA and CDR2 is YNFKEQ. Unmatched junction bases numbered 9, after V lost 4 bases and J lost 2 bases. The CDR3 region has the DNA TGTGCCAGCAGCCTGGGTGGCGGGGGACCCACAGATACGCAGTATTTT. As protein: CASSLGGGGPTDTQYF.

The chain uses TRBV30 and TRBJ2-7; TRBD2 aligns across 11 bases. Germline CDR1 is GTSNPN and CDR2 is SVGIG (reference sequence). The CDR3 has 14 amino acids. V lost 2 bases to trimming and J lost 7 bases; unmatched junction nucleotides: 7. CDR3 protein: CAWSRLAGGREQYF. CDR3 nucleotide sequence: TGTGCCTGGAGTCGGCTAGCGGGGGGAAGGGAGCAGTACTTC.

V and J are TRBV19 and TRBJ1-1; 9 nucleotides align to TRBD1. V was clipped by 8 bases and J by 10 bases; unmatched bases: 5. The CDR3 is 11 residues long. Germline lookup yields CDR1 LNHDA and CDR2 SQIVND (reference sequence). The CDR3 sequence is CASSQGAGAFF. The CDR3 region has the DNA TGTGCCAGTTCACAGGGGGCTGGAGCTTTCTTT.

V gene TRBV30 combines with J gene TRBJ2-7; 13 bases line up with TRBD2. CDR1 is GTSNPN, CDR2 SVGIG, per germline (reference sequence). This CDR3 spans 15 amino acids. Trimming at V came to 1 base and at J to 5 bases, leaving 5 bases not matched to a gene. The CDR3 sequence is CAWSGGLAGNNEQYF. The CDR3 DNA reads as TGTGCCTGGAGTGGGGGACTAGCGGGAAACAACGAGCAGTACTTC.

In its sample, this clone was seen once. The rearrangement joins TRBV27 to TRBJ1-1; 7 nucleotides align to TRBD1. With 2 bases clipped from V and 0 bases from J, the junction kept 0 bases outside the gene matches. In germline, CDR1 is MNHEY, CDR2 SMNVEV (reference sequence). The CDR3 sequence is 14 residues long. The CDR3 bases are TGTGCCAGCAGTTTAGGGACAGTGAACACTGAAGCTTTCTTT. Protein sequence: CASSLGTVNTEAFF.

The sample holds one count of this clone. This sequence joins TRBV4-2 and TRBJ1-1; TRBD1 matches at 8 bases. From germline, CDR1 is LGHNA and CDR2 YNFKEQ. The CDR3 totals 14 residues. The junction had 6 bases not matched to a gene; V was cut back by 4 bases and J by 5 bases. CDR3 sequence: CASSRSTGETEAFF. The CDR3 DNA follows: TGTGCCAGCAGCCGATCGACAGGGGAGACTGAAGCTTTCTTT.

V gene TRBV6-4 combines with J gene TRBJ2-3, with 7 bases matching TRBD2. J was trimmed by 0 bases and V by 6 bases; bases with no gene match: 6. There are 15 residues in the CDR3. Germline CDR1 MRHNA, CDR2 SNTAGT. CDR3 sequence: CASRASGSSTDTQYF. The DNA of the CDR3 is TGTGCCAGCAGAGCTAGCGGATCGAGCACAGATACGCAGTATTTT.

The V and J genes are TRBV29-1 and TRBJ2-5; 14 nucleotides match TRBD2. The CDR3 covers 15 residues. Per the germline V gene, CDR1 is SQVTM and CDR2 is ANQGSEA. CDR3 bases: TGCAGGAAAGGGACTAGCGGGAGTCGGCAAGAGACCCAGTACTTC. It yields the protein CRKGTSGSRQETQYF. Combining the CDR3 with reference TRBV29-1 and TRBJ2-5 gives the whole variable domain SAVISQKPSRDICQRGTSLTIQCQVDSQVTMMFWYRQQPGQSLTLIATANQGSEATYESGFVIDKFPISRPNLTFSTLTVSNMSPEDSSIYLCRKGTSGSRQETQYFGPGTRLLVL.

The rearrangement uses TRBV9 and TRBJ2-1, with 8 bases identical to TRBD2. The V gene's germline CDR1 is SGDLS and CDR2 YYNGEE. With V trimmed by 0 bases and J by 0 bases, 2 bases remained unmatched. CDR3 length equals 16 residues. The CDR3 here is CASSVGTSISYNEQFF. The CDR3 DNA follows: TGTGCCAGCAGCGTAGGGACTAGCATCTCCTACAATGAGCAGTTCTTC. Looking up the rest from reference TRBV9 and TRBJ2-1 gives the full variable domain: DSGVTQTPKHLITATGQRVTLRCSPRSGDLSVYWYQQSLDQGLQFLIQYYNGEERAKGNILERFSAQQFPDLHSELNLSSLELGDSALYFCASSVGTSISYNEQFFGPGTRLTVL.